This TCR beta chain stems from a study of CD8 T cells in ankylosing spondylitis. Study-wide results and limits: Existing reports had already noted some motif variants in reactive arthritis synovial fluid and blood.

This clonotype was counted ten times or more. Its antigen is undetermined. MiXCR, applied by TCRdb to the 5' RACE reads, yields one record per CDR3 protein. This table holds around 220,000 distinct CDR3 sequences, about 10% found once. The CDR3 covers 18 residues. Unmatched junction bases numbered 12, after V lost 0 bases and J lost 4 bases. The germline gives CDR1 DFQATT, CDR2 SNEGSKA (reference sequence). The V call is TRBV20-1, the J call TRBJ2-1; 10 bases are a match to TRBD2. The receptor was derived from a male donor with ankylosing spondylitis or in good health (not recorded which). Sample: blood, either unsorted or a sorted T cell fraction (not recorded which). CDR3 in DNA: TGCAGTGCTAGAGATTATTTGCTAGCGGGGGAGAGATACAATGAGCAGTTCTTC. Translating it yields CSARDYLLAGERYNEQFF.